What follows are 8 T cell receptor beta chains derived from one specimen sequenced in a study of blood T cells in healthy people across ages. A sample-barcoded 5' primer and a J-beta primer mix were used in a second PCR of roughly 6 to 11 cycles. TCRdb recomputed calls from the 5' RACE reads with MiXCR, one row per CDR3 protein. The repertoire has 1.5 million to 1.8 million distinct CDR3 sequences, roughly 43% of them found once; the top ten carry around 4%. The sequenced sample consisted of blood. All receptors come from a young woman in good health.

This clonotype came up a few times. J is TRBJ2-7 and V is TRBV3-1, with TRBD1 matching 9 bases. The V and J ends lost 4 bases and 3 bases, in that order; junction bases with no gene match: 7. This CDR3 region has 15 residues. Germline CDR1 is LGHDT and CDR2 is YNNKEL (reference sequence). The CDR3 region is CASSLGTGTGYEQYF. The CDR3 nucleotides are TGTGCCAGCAGCCTCGGGACAGGGACAGGCTACGAGCAGTACTTC.

This clonotype has ten or more counts. The chain joins TRBV18 to TRBJ2-7, with D uncertain. The germline CDR1 and CDR2 sequences are KGHSH and LQKENI. With 1 base removed from V and 2 bases from J, the gap between germline ends came to 6 bases. The CDR3 sequence is 13 residues long. CDR3 sequence reads: CASSPQGTYEQYF. DNA for the CDR3: TGTGCCAGCTCACCACAGGGTACCTACGAGCAGTACTTC.

This chain connects TRBV6-1 to TRBJ1-4; no definite D call. The CDR3 runs to 16 residues. CDR1 and CDR2 from the germline V gene are MNHNS and SASEGT. Between the trimmed V and J ends, which lost 8 bases and 0 bases, there was a span of 16 bases. The CDR3 protein is CASRWRRYATNEKLFF. The CDR3 DNA reads as TGTGCCAGCCGCTGGCGGCGCTATGCAACTAATGAAAAACTGTTTTTT.

This rearrangement joins TRBV9 to TRBJ2-7; D gene uncertain. The V gene's germline CDR1 is SGDLS and CDR2 YYNGEE. The CDR3 has 14 residues. The V and J ends lost 0 bases and 5 bases respectively, with 12 bases between them. The CDR3: CASSVGKGLNEQYF. The CDR3, as DNA: TGTGCCAGCAGCGTAGGGAAAGGGCTCAACGAGCAGTACTTC.

Only a few counts were recorded for this clonotype. V usage is TRBV20-1 and J usage is TRBJ2-1; D not certain. The V and J ends lost 1 base and 4 bases respectively, with 8 bases between them. In germline, CDR1 is DFQATT, CDR2 SNEGSKA (reference sequence). The CDR3 has 13 residues. CDR3 residues: CSARAAEYNEQFF. The CDR3 nucleotides read TGCAGTGCTAGAGCGGCAGAGTACAATGAGCAGTTCTTC.

The rearrangement joins TRBV28 to TRBJ2-1, with a tentative D call TRBD1 (7 bases). Germline values: CDR1 MDHEN, CDR2 SYDVKM. The V end lost 5 bases, the J end lost 7 bases, and 18 bases lay between the germline ends. The length of the CDR3 is 15 residues. The CDR3 DNA reads TGTGCCAGCAGTCAACAGGGGAGGAGACTGAATGAGCAGTTCTTC. This encodes CASSQQGRRLNEQFF.

A single count supports this clonotype. Germline and junction disagree at one end, which may indicate a read error. The chain carries TRBV7-9 and TRBJ1-6, with 8 nucleotides matching TRBD1. Germline V gene data show CDR1 as SEHNR and CDR2 as FQNEAQ (reference sequence). CDR3 length equals 15 residues. Here the CDR3 DNA reads TGTGCCAACAGCAGGAGGGGACAGGAGAATTCACCCCTCCACTTT. Translation: CANSRRGQENSPLHF.

This clonotype was counted only a few times. The chain is built from TRBV30 and TRBJ1-5, with a weak D call TRBD1 (6 bases). Germline values: CDR1 GTSNPN, CDR2 SVGIG (reference sequence). The CDR3 runs 13 residues. The V and J ends lost 1 base and 11 bases respectively, with 15 bases between them. The CDR3 loop is CAWSGGGDRTQHF. For the CDR3, the DNA is TGTGCCTGGAGTGGAGGGGGAGACAGAACCCAGCATTTT.